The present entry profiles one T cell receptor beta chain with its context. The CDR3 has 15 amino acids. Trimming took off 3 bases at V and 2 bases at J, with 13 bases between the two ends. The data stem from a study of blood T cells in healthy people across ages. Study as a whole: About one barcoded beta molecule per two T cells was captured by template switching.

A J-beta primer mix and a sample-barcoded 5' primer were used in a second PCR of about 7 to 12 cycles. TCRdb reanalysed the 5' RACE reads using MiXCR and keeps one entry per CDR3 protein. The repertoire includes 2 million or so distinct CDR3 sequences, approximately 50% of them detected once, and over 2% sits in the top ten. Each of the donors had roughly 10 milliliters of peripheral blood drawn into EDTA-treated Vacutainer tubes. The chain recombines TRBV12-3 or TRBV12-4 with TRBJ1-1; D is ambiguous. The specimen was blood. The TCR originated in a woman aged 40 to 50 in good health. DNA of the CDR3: TGTGCCAGCAGTTTTGGGTTACGTACAAACACTGAAGCTTTCTTT. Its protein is CASSFGLRTNTEAFF.